This TCR beta chain stems from a study of T cell responses to AZD1222 COVID-19 vaccine. Assay: immunoSEQ multiplex PCR; the TCRdb copy retains only in-frame clones and omits some. The sample yields about 150,000 clones, around 89% seen once. The CDR3 extends over 13 amino acids. CDR1 LGHDT and CDR2 YNNKEL come from the germline V gene (reference sequence). V lost 3 bases to trimming and J lost 4 bases, with 9 bases between them. The genes are TRBV3-1 (or the pseudogene TRBV3-2) and TRBJ1-2; maybe TRBD1 (5 bases). The sequence was obtained from an adult in good health. The sequencing here drew on peripheral blood, taken on day 0 of AZD1222 vaccination. This CDR3 is CASSQGEGYGYTF. CDR3 coding DNA: TGTGCCAGCAGCCAGGGGGAGGGCTATGGCTACACCTTC.